This T cell receptor beta chain emerged from a study of Tregs in tolerant kidney transplant recipients. This CDR3 contains 15 residues. CDR1 and CDR2 from the germline V gene are MDHEN and SYDVKM. Germline trimming cut 6 bases from V and 0 bases from J; bases unmatched to any gene: 6. By frequency, this clone registers medium-sized (0.01 to 0.1%). Antigen: not known. The observed sequence ends 3 residues before the CDR3 terminus, with the missing tail filled in from the germline J gene. Overall study findings and caveats: No direct test of biological reproducibility was done here. Few patients were studied, so findings need validation in larger groups. Activated donor B cell expansion appeared to reveal the most relevant donor-specific TCRbeta repertoire.

The repertoire was sequenced with immunoSEQ multiplex PCR; TCRdb's copy has only in-frame clones and lacks some. The sample has roughly 1,700 clones. After about six days with irradiated graft donor PBMCs, CFSE-labeled recipient PBMCs were FACS-sorted. The sequence was collected from a human patient who received a combined kidney and bone marrow transplant. V usage is TRBV28 and J usage is TRBJ2-3; 7 nucleotides match TRBD2. The sample here was CD4+ T cells from blood cultured with allogeneic cells, taken before the transplant. The sequenced CDR3 bases are TGTGCCAGCAGCCCAACTAGCGTCAGCACAGATACG. Translating gives CASSPTSVSTDT. The entire CDR3 reads CASSPTSVSTDTQYF. Full variable domain (remainder filled in from reference TRBV28 and TRBJ2-3): DVKVTQSSRYLVKRTGEKVFLECVQDMDHENMFWYRQDPGLGLRLIYFSYDVKMKEKGDIPEGYSVSREKKERFSLILESASTNQTSMYLCASSPTSVSTDTQYFGPGTRLTVL.